This TCR beta chain was retrieved from a study of blood T cell repertoires in COVID-19. Study at large: COVID-19 samples from acute and convalescent phases originated in the United States, Italy and Spain. From T cells, B-cell-depleted T cells, or PBMCs came the material, which was cDNA or gDNA.

Everyone who took part was 18 to 89 years old, and they came from about two dozen US areas. Original data processing: For nucleated cells, counts were estimated from reference gene primer amplification. Using immunoSEQ multiplex PCR, the repertoire was profiled, and TCRdb retains in-frame clones only, with some absent. Clonal size and the V and J genes are those of that table, whereas D and trimming came from the DNA. The sample shows over 120,000 clones, about 79% of them seen only once. The germline V and J ends were trimmed by 2 bases and 10 bases, with 9 bases remaining between them. The CDR3 is 12 residues long. Germline lookup yields CDR1 SEHNR and CDR2 FQNEAQ (reference sequence).

This chain joins TRBV7-9 and TRBJ2-1; D unclear. Sample: PBMCs or T cells enriched from blood (not recorded which). This receptor was identified in a man in his fifties who had recovered from COVID-19. CDR3 bases: TGTGCCAGCAGCTTATTGCGCGTCGAGCAGTTCTTC. Translated, it gives CASSLLRVEQFF. Using reference TRBV7-9 and TRBJ2-1 for the parts outside the CDR3, the full variable domain is DTGVSQNPRHKITKRGQNVTFRCDPISEHNRLYWYRQTLGQGPEFLTYFQNEAQLEKSRLLSDRFSAERPKGSFSTLEIQRTEQGDSAMYLCASSLLRVEQFFGPGTRLTVL.